The 5 T cell receptor beta chains presented below share a single source sample, sequenced in a study of glioma-infiltrating T cells after dendritic cell vaccination. Only in-frame clones appear in the TCRdb table, and some are missing; sequencing was by immunoSEQ multiplex PCR. In the table there are 55,000 to 75,000 clones, roughly 80% of which are singletons. Time point described: after dendritic cell vaccination, including at tumor progression/relapse. The sequences come from blood, collected after dendritic cell vaccination. These receptors originate from a human donor with glioblastoma.

This chain connects TRBV19 to TRBJ2-2; TRBD1 matches at 9 bases. CDR3 length: 16 amino acids. After removal of 7 bases from V and 3 bases from J, the junction contained 9 bases not matched to a gene. In germline, CDR1 is LNHDA, CDR2 SQIVND (reference sequence). CDR3 in DNA: TGTGCCAGTACCCCCCTGAGGGACAGGGACACCGGGGAGCTGTTTTTT. This sequence encodes CASTPLRDRDTGELFF.

The chain carries TRBV7-2 and TRBJ1-2; D is possibly TRBD1 (5 bases). The CDR3 contains 13 residues. Germline assignment: CDR1 SGHTA and CDR2 FQGNSA. With 2 bases removed from V and 14 bases from J, the gap between germline ends came to 18 bases. The CDR3 DNA follows: TGTGCCAGCAGCTTAATCTTACTGCCGGGACTGACCTTC. This sequence encodes CASSLILLPGLTF. Combining the CDR3 with reference TRBV7-2 and TRBJ1-2 gives the whole variable domain GAGVSQSPSNKVTEKGKDVELRCDPISGHTALYWYRQSLGQGLEFLIYFQGNSAPDKSGLPSDRFSAERTGGSVSTLTIQRTQQEDSAVYLCASSLILLPGLTFGSGTRLTVV.

The gene calls are TRBV7-3 and TRBJ2-3; 10 bases line up with TRBD2. V shed 5 bases, J shed 5 bases, and the junction held 4 bases outside the gene matches. The germline V gene encodes CDR1 SGHTA and CDR2 FQGTGA. This CDR3 spans 14 amino acids. The CDR3 DNA is TGTGCCAGCAGCGATGGACTAGCGGTAGATACGCAGTATTTT. It is translated as CASSDGLAVDTQYF.

This clone was observed a handful of times. The V call is TRBV11-2, the J call TRBJ1-1; D unresolved. Trimming cost V 0 bases and J 4 bases, with 9 bases left between them. CDR1 and CDR2 from the germline V gene are SGHAT and FQNNGV. The CDR3 spans 14 residues. The CDR3 DNA reads TGTGCCAGCAGCTTAGAGTATGGCAGCACTGAAGCTTTCTTT. It specifies CASSLEYGSTEAFF.

V is TRBV7-8 and J is TRBJ1-5; TRBD1 agrees at 7 bases. The length of the CDR3 is 16 residues. Germline CDR1 reads SGHVS; CDR2 reads FQNEAQ. V was pared by 1 base and J by 1 base, with 4 bases of the junction left unmatched. The CDR3 sequence is CASSLVGQTSNQPQHF. CDR3 sequence (DNA): TGTGCCAGCAGCTTAGTGGGACAGACCAGCAATCAGCCCCAGCATTTT.